This T cell receptor (beta chain) was retrieved from a study of cytomegalovirus exposure and HLA in healthy donors. Study-wide context: Out of 398 genotyped donors, about 80% belonged to the Caucasian-associated ancestry cluster. Broader study findings: Only CMV serostatus was available as immune exposure information.

Remarks on this clone: Its matching antigen is unknown.

It was with 60 Vbeta and 13 Jbeta primers that the PCR ran. Produced via immunoSEQ multiplex PCR; TCRdb's table is partial and in-frame only. Altogether 100,000 or so clones are present, roughly 80% being singletons, with the ten largest covering less than 3%. Trimming removed 4 bases from V and 3 bases from J; junction bases left unmatched: 3. CDR1 and CDR2 (germline): SGHVS, FQNEAQ. CDR3 length equals 15 residues. The clonotype was recovered from a female donor in good health and CMV-seronegative. Material for sequencing was PBMCs. The chain recombines TRBV7-8 with TRBJ2-3, with 11 bases that match TRBD2. The CDR3 coding sequence is TGTGCCAGCAGCTCCTTAGCGGGGGGGACAGATACGCAGTATTTT. It is translated as CASSSLAGGTDTQYF. Full variable domain (missing parts from reference TRBV7-8 and TRBJ2-3): GAGVSQSPRYKVAKRGQDVALRCDPISGHVSLFWYQQALGQGPEFLTYFQNEAQLDKSGLPSDRFFAERPEGSVSTLKIQRTQQEDSAVYLCASSSLAGGTDTQYFGPGTRLTVL.